The table lists the clone carrying this TCR beta chain with a count of one. These data originate in a study of cytomegalovirus exposure and HLA in healthy donors. V gave up 0 bases and J gave up 5 bases; unmatched junction bases: 9. Germline V gene data show CDR1 as LNHDA and CDR2 as SQIVND (reference sequence). This CDR3 has 16 residues. Amplification used 60 Vbeta primers and 13 Jbeta primers. Assay used: immunoSEQ multiplex PCR; TCRdb lists only in-frame clones, some missing. The data contain about 180,000 clones, 70% to 85% of them singletons. V gene TRBV19 combines with J gene TRBJ1-1, with 7 bases fitting TRBD1. The source of this sequence is a man between 18 and 35 years old in good health and CMV-seronegative. Specimen: PBMCs. CDR3 sequence: CASSIEPRGRGTEAFF. CDR3 DNA: TGTGCCAGTAGTATAGAACCGAGGGGGCGCGGGACTGAAGCTTTCTTT.